The clone carrying this T cell receptor beta chain has a single count. Its matching antigen is unknown. These data originate in a study of T cell responses to AZD1222 COVID-19 vaccine. Study-wide results and caveats: Unmutated regions of variants are reportedly targeted by nearly half of spike-specific TCRs.

The germline gives CDR1 KGHSH, CDR2 LQKENI. Trimming removed 5 bases at V and 0 bases at J, with 5 bases between. CDR3 length: 13 amino acids. Data came from immunoSEQ multiplex PCR; TCRdb stores just in-frame clones and leaves some out. Among 130,000 or so clones, 91% were seen once, and the ten largest hold 1.9%. This specimen was peripheral blood, taken 28 days after the second AZD1222 dose. The sequence was collected from an adult who received the AZD1222 COVID-19 vaccine. The chain combines TRBV18 with TRBJ1-3, with D unclear. CDR3 coding DNA: TGTGCCAGCTCAGACTTCTCTGGAAACACCATATATTTT. Protein product: CASSDFSGNTIYF.